Sequencing of this T cell receptor (beta chain) was carried out in a study of low-dose radiotherapy and immunotherapy resistance in tumors. As for the study in general: Cohort 1 patients were irradiated with 0.5 Gy fractions every 2 weeks to 6.5 Gy total. On an every-two-weeks schedule, patients received intravenous nivolumab 240 mg, along with ipilimumab 1 mg/kg every six weeks.

This clonotype was seen only a few times. Time point specified: after trial treatment. Described treatment: LDRT plus nivolumab, ipilimumab, low-dose cyclophosphamide and aspirin (RACIN trial). Patients who could take part had advanced solid tumors with no tumor-infiltrating lymphocytes. TRAV- and TRBV-specific primers primed first-strand cDNA, covering alpha and beta chains. Using a constant-region primer together with a V-primer adapter, TCRs were subjected to around 20 PCR cycles of amplification. Through in vitro transcription, the mRNA that had been isolated was amplified. TCRdb independently ran MiXCR on the reads; one entry per CDR3 protein. Altogether 39,000 or so distinct CDR3 sequences are present, 20% to 25% being singletons, with the ten largest covering 9.2%. This clonotype was sampled from a female donor with ovarian cancer. Sequencing was performed on PBMCs, taken after low-dose radiotherapy plus immunotherapy.

The CDR3 loop is CASSLTGGSGSYNEQFF. CDR3 in DNA: TGTGCCAGCAGCCTTACGGGCGGGAGTGGCTCCTACAATGAGCAGTTCTTC. The rearrangement joins TRBV6-8 to TRBJ2-1; TRBD2 matches 7 bases. Germline CDR1 and CDR2: MNHGY and SAAAGT. Trimming removed 6 bases from V and 0 bases from J; junction bases left unmatched: 11. The CDR3 runs to 17 residues.